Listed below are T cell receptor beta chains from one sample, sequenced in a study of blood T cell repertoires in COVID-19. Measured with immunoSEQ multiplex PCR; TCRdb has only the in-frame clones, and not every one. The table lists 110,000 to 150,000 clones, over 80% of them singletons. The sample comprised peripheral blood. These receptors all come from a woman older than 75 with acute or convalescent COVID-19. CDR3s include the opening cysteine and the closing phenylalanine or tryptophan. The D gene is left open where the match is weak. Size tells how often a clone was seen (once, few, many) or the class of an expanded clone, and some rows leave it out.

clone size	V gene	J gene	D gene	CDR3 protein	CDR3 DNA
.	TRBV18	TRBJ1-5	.	CASSPGSGNQPQHF	TGTGCCAGCTCACCTGGCTCAGGGAATCAGCCCCAGCATTTT
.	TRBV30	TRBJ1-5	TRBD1	CAWSVRGRGYSNQPQHF	TGTGCCTGGAGTGTACGGGGCAGGGGGTATAGCAATCAGCCCCAGCATTTT
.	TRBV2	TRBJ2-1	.	CASSVGLGQNEQFF	TGTGCCAGCAGTGTAGGCCTGGGGCAGAATGAGCAGTTCTTC
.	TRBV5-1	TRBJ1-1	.	CASSLGQGLGTEAFF	TGCGCCAGCAGCTTGGGCCAGGGGTTAGGCACTGAAGCTTTCTTT
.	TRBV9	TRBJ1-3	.	CASSVDLNGNTIYF	TGTGCCAGCAGCGTAGACTTGAATGGAAACACCATATATTTT
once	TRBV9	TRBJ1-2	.	CASSVAWGPAYGYTF	TGTGCCAGCAGCGTAGCTTGGGGCCCGGCATATGGCTACACCTTC
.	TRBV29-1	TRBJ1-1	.	CSVGQGLNTEAFF	TGCAGCGTGGGCCAGGGGCTGAACACTGAAGCTTTCTTT
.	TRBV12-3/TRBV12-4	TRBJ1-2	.	CASSLRGNYGYTF	TGTGCCAGCAGTTTAAGGGGGAACTATGGCTACACCTTC
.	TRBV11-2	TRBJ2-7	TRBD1	CASSRDRSSYEQYF	TGTGCCAGCAGCCGGGACAGGAGTTCCTACGAGCAGTACTTC
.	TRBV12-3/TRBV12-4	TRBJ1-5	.	CASSLTGSQPQHF	TGTGCCAGCAGTTTAACAGGGAGTCAGCCCCAGCATTTT
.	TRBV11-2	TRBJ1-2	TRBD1	CASSPAAGGNYGYTF	TGTGCCAGCAGCCCGGCGGCAGGGGGTAACTATGGCTACACCTTC
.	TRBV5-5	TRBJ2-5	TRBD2	CASSLLGGAGETQYF	TGTGCCAGCAGCTTGCTCGGGGGGGCCGGTGAGACCCAGTACTTC
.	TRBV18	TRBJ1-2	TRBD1	CASSGQESLGYTF	TGTGCCAGCTCAGGACAGGAATCATTGGGCTACACCTTC